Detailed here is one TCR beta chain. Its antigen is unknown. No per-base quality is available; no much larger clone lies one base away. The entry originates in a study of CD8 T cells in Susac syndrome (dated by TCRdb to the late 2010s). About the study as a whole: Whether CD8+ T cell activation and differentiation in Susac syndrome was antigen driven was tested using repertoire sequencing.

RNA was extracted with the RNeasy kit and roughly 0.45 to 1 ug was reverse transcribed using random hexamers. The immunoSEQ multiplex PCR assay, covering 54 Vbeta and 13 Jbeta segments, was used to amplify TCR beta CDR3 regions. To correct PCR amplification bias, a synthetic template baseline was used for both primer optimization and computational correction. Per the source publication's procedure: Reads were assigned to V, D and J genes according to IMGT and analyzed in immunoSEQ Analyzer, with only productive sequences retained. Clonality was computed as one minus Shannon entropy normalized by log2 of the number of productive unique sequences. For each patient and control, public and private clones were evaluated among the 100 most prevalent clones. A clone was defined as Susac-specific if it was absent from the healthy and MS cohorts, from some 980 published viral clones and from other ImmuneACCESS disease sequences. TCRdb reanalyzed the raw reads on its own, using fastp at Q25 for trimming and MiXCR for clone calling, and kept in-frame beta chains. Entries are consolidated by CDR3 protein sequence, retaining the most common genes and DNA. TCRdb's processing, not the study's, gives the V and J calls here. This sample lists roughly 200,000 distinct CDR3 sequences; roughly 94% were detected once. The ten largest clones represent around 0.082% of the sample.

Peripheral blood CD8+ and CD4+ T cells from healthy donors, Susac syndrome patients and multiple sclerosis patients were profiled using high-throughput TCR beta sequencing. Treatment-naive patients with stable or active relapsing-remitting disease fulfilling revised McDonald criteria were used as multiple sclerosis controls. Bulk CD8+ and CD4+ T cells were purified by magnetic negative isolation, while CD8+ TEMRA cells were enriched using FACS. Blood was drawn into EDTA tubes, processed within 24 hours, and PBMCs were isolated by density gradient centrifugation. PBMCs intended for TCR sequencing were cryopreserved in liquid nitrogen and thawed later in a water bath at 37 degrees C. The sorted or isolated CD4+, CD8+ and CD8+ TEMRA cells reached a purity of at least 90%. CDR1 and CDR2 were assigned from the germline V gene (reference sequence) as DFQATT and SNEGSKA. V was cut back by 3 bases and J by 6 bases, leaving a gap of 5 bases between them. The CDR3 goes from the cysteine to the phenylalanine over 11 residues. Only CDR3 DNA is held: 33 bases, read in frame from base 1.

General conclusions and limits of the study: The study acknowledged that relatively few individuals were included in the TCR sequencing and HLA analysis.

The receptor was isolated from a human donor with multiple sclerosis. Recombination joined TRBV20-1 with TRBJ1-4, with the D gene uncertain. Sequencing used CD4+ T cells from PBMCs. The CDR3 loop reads CSASQYEKLFF. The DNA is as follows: TGCAGTGCTAGTCAATATGAAAAACTGTTTTTT.